The entry below gives a single TCR beta chain sequence along with its context. No cognate antigen has been identified for it. Base qualities were left out, and no much larger clone turns up one base away. TCRbeta CDR3 regions were amplified from genomic DNA using the immunoSEQ Assay, a bias-controlled multiplex PCR. Processing in the source paper ran as follows. The number of nucleated cells in each sample was estimated from the amplification of reference gene primers within the assay. Sequence reads were collapsed and filtered to measure the absolute abundance of every unique TCRbeta CDR3 rearrangement. For each sample, productive Simpson clonality was calculated as the square root of Simpson's diversity index over productive rearrangements. Not all clones reach the TCRdb copy of this immuneACCESS table, which keeps in-frame sequences only. Checked studies attribute under half of the gap to unresolved V genes and leave the rest unexplained. The V and J calls and clone size were taken over from that table, and D and trimming were inferred from the DNA. The sample table lists some 230,000 clones, roughly 85% of them with a count of one. In total, the top ten clones hold around 0.96% of the sample.

The CDR3 runs 14 residues from the cysteine to the phenylalanine. Just CDR3 DNA is preserved here, 42 bases in frame from base 1. V drops 6 bases and J drops 3 bases, leaving 8 bases in between. CDR1 and CDR2, looked up from the germline V gene, are KGHDR and SFDVKD. Each collaborating institution followed its own protocols to collect whole blood in K2EDTA tubes. For TCRbeta analysis, collaborators shipped samples as frozen whole blood, isolated PBMCs, or DNA extracted from either of those sample types. The data derive from a study of blood T cell repertoires in COVID-19 (TCRdb year 2020). At the level of the whole study: Collaborator samples came from the United States, Italy and Spain and covered acute and convalescent phases of COVID-19. Where HLA class I and class II types were available, the types were taken from metadata supplied by the sample provider, not from assay-based typing. The prospective study material was composed of cDNA or gDNA derived from T cells, B-cell-depleted T cells, or PBMCs. A freely available public database, intended as a resource for researchers studying the immune response to SARS-CoV-2, is where the repertoires were released. The sample metadata nearly always contained a de-identified subject ID, COVID-19 status, age in years and sex. Samples were obtained from the ongoing ImmuneRACE study (first 160 participants) and from roughly 1,300 subjects provided by 6 global collaborators. Subjects who had been exposed to COVID-19, were actively infected with it, or had recovered from it provided the deeply sampled blood TCRbeta repertoires that made up the dataset. Paper-wide results and their limitations: The quantity of clinical and demographic metadata differed by source and by participant and was supplied without curation.

This TCR was recovered from a man aged 35 to 55 with acute or convalescent COVID-19. This receptor chain uses TRBV24-1 and TRBJ2-6; the best D guess is TRBD1, with 5 bases matching. The sample taken for sequencing was peripheral blood. The CDR3 corresponds to CATSKGHGANVLTF. The sequenced DNA is TGTGCCACCAGTAAGGGGCATGGGGCCAACGTCCTGACTTTC.